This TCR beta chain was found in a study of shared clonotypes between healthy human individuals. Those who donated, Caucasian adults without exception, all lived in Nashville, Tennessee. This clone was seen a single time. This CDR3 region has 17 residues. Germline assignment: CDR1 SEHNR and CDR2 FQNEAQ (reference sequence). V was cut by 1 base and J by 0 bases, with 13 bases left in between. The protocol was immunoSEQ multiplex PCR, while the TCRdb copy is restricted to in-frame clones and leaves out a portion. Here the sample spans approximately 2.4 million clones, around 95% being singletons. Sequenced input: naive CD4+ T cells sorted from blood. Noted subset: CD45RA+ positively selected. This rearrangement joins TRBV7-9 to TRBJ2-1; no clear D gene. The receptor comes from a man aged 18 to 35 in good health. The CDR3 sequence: CASSLDVLVSSYNEQFF. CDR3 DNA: TGTGCCAGCAGCTTAGACGTCCTCGTGAGCTCCTACAATGAGCAGTTCTTC.